The clone carrying this TCR beta chain has only a few counts. TCRdb redid the calling of the RT-PCR reads with MiXCR, one entry per CDR3 protein. The data contain about 700,000 distinct CDR3 sequences, about 14% of them singletons. Trimming took off 4 bases at V and 0 bases at J, with 13 bases between the two ends. CDR3 size: 16 residues. CDR1 is KGHDR, CDR2 SFDVKD, per germline. The chain combines TRBV24-1 with TRBJ2-3; no definite D call. The sample consisted of memory CD4+ T cells from blood. The receptor was isolated from a female donor in good health, serving as a healthy control. CDR3 DNA: TGTGCCACCAGTGACTCGGACGGCCGGAGCACAGATACGCAGTATTTT. It specifies CATSDSDGRSTDTQYF.